The entry below describes one T cell receptor beta chain. The record originates from a study of shared clonotypes between healthy human individuals. Libraries were prepared by immunoSEQ multiplex PCR; TCRdb keeps only in-frame clonotypes and omits some of them. The sample has about half a million clones; 70% to 80% are singletons. V shed 3 bases and J shed 2 bases, with 14 bases lying between them. CDR1 SGHNT and CDR2 YYREEE come from the germline V gene (reference sequence). The CDR3 is 16 amino acids. This sequence joins TRBV5-4 and TRBJ2-2; D might be TRBD1 (6 bases). The clonotype originates from a woman in her thirties or forties in good health. Some clones in this sample may be carry-over from other donors' samples. Sample: PBMCs. CDR3 DNA sequence: TGTGCCAGCAGCTCGGCCAGGGGTTTTAACACCGGGGAGCTGTTTTTT. This sequence encodes CASSSARGFNTGELFF.